These T cell receptor beta chains were read from a single sample in a study of blood T cell repertoires in COVID-19. The assay was immunoSEQ multiplex PCR, and TCRdb's table has in-frame clones only and misses some. Among roughly 290,000 clones listed, under 85% were seen once. The sequencing input was peripheral blood. These receptors were taken from a human donor with COVID-19, enrolled during active disease. The donor label of this sample is uncertain. CDR3s include the opening cysteine and the closing phenylalanine or tryptophan. The D gene is left open where the match is weak. A clone size is listed for some rows: how often the clone was seen (once, few, many), or a class if it is expanded.

TRBV10-3	TRBJ1-2	-	-	TGTGCCATCAGAGATACAGGGTATGGCTACACCTTC	CAIRDTGYGYTF
TRBV28	TRBJ1-3	-	TRBD1	TGTGCCAGCAGTTCTCCAGGGGGACCCTCTGGAAACACCATATATTTT	CASSSPGGPSGNTIYF
TRBV5-4	TRBJ1-3	-	-	TGTGCCAGCAGCCTGCGCGGGGCCGGGAGGGGAAACACCATATATTTT	CASSLRGAGRGNTIYF
TRBV24-1	TRBJ2-1	-	TRBD2	TGTGCCACCAGTGATTCGGGACTAGCGGGAGGAATAAGTCAGTTCTTC	CATSDSGLAGGISQFF
TRBV7-8	TRBJ2-7	-	TRBD1	TGTGCCAGCAGCCCCGTGACAGGGAGCTCCTACGAGCAGTACTTC	CASSPVTGSSYEQYF
TRBV5-1	TRBJ1-1	-	-	TGCGCCAGCAGCCTCGCGGGCGGATCCATGAACACTGAAGCTTTCTTT	CASSLAGGSMNTEAFF
TRBV29-1	TRBJ1-1	-	-	TGCAGCTACCCCTCGCCGGGGAACACTGAAGCTTTCTTT	CSYPSPGNTEAFF
TRBV29-1	TRBJ1-4	-	TRBD1	TGCAGCGTTGGGGGGACAGGGATTAATGAAAAACTGTTTTTT	CSVGGTGINEKLFF
TRBV19	TRBJ1-1	-	TRBD1	TGTGCCAGTAGTCCCTGGGGACAGATGAACACTGAAGCTTTCTTT	CASSPWGQMNTEAFF
TRBV28	TRBJ1-4	once	-	TGTGCCAGCAGTTTGAACAGCCCTAATGAAAAACTGTTTTTT	CASSLNSPNEKLFF
TRBV28	TRBJ2-5	-	-	TGTGCCAGCAGTTTAATCCAGGGTGGAGAGACCCAGTACTTC	CASSLIQGGETQYF
TRBV5-5	TRBJ1-5	-	-	TGTGCCAGCAGCCAGGACAGAAGCTCGGGGTATAGCAATCAGCCCCAGCATTTT	CASSQDRSSGYSNQPQHF
TRBV29-1	TRBJ2-7	-	TRBD2	TGCAGCGTTCGAATTGGGACTAGCGGGAGGAGCTCCTACGAGCAGTACTTC	CSVRIGTSGRSSYEQYF
TRBV7-3	TRBJ1-5	-	-	TGTGCCAGCAGCCTTAATCGGGGTCAGCCCCAGCATTTT	CASSLNRGQPQHF
TRBV11-2	TRBJ2-1	-	TRBD2	TGTGCCAGCAGCTTATCTAGCGGCGGCCCGTTCTTC	CASSLSSGGPFF
TRBV3-1/TRBV3-2	TRBJ2-1	once	TRBD1	TGTGCCAGCAGCCAAGATTATGGGGACGGGACAGGACCATACAATGAGCAGTTCTTC	CASSQDYGDGTGPYNEQFF
TRBV19	TRBJ1-2	once	TRBD1	TGTGCCAGTAGTATCCCCACAGGGGCTCTCTATGGCTACACCTTC	CASSIPTGALYGYTF
TRBV7-2	TRBJ2-1	-	-	TGTGCCAGCAGCTTAGCGGGGTCTCAAGGCGGGGAGCAGTTCTTC	CASSLAGSQGGEQFF
TRBV18	TRBJ2-3	-	-	TGTGCCAGCTCACCCCGCGAAGATACGCAGTATTTT	CASSPREDTQYF
TRBV7-2	TRBJ1-5	-	-	TGTGCCAGCAGCCTTAGACTTGGAGAAGGCAATCAGCCCCAGCATTTT	CASSLRLGEGNQPQHF
TRBV7-9	TRBJ1-1	-	-	TGTGCCAGCAGCCCACCGGGTAACCGAGGCGACACTGAAGCTTTCTTT	CASSPPGNRGDTEAFF